These 31 T cell receptor beta chains were all obtained from the same sample, sequenced in a study of T cell responses to AZD1222 COVID-19 vaccine. Generated by immunoSEQ multiplex PCR, the TCRdb table keeps only in-frame clones and is missing some. The repertoire holds about 73,000 clones, roughly nine tenths seen once, with about 9% in the top ten. The input for sequencing was peripheral blood, taken 28 days after the second AZD1222 dose. The origin of the receptors is an adult who received the AZD1222 COVID-19 vaccine.

The gene calls are TRBV5-6 and TRBJ1-3, with 8 bases fitting TRBD1. The trim removed 4 bases at V and 0 bases at J, leaving 3 bases unmatched. From germline, CDR1 is SGHDT and CDR2 YYEEEE. The CDR3 has 15 residues. The CDR3 coding sequence is TGTGCCAGCAGCCGACAGGGGCGCTCTGGAAACACCATATATTTT. This sequence encodes CASSRQGRSGNTIYF.

V gene TRBV5-6 combines with J gene TRBJ2-3; 7 bases align to TRBD1. The V and J ends lost 5 bases and 1 base, in that order; junction bases with no gene match: 7. Germline V CDR1 and CDR2: SGHDT, YYEEEE. CDR3 length: 15 residues. In DNA, the CDR3 is TGTGCCAGCAGTGACGTAGGGGGCCGCACAGATACGCAGTATTTT. It translates to CASSDVGGRTDTQYF.

The gene calls are TRBV9 and TRBJ2-5, with D maybe TRBD2 (6 bases). The V gene lost 4 bases and the J gene lost 0 bases, with 13 bases spanning the gap. The CDR3 runs to 15 residues. Germline CDR1 and CDR2: SGDLS and YYNGEE. CDR3 sequence: CASSPGGAYQETQYF. In DNA, the CDR3 is TGTGCCAGCAGCCCCGGGGGAGCGTACCAAGAGACCCAGTACTTC.

The chain links TRBV7-9 to TRBJ2-7; D is possibly TRBD2 (6 bases). Germline V gene sequence: CDR1 SEHNR, CDR2 FQNEAQ (reference sequence). Trimming cost V 4 bases and J 4 bases, with 14 bases left between them. This CDR3 is built from 14 residues. In nucleotides, the CDR3 is TGTGCCAGCAGCTCCAGCCACGGGAGTTACGAGCAGTACGTC. Its protein is CASSSSHGSYEQYV.

The table lists this clone with a count of one. The V and J genes are TRBV30 and TRBJ1-2; TRBD1 might be the D (5 bases). There are 13 residues in the CDR3. Germline CDR1 is GTSNPN and CDR2 is SVGIG (reference sequence). The V end was cut by 1 base, the J end by 8 bases, with 14 bases between. In DNA, the CDR3 is TGTGCCTGGAGTGGGGACGGGGCTCGCGGCTACACCTTC. Amino acids: CAWSGDGARGYTF.

V usage is TRBV12-3 or TRBV12-4 and J usage is TRBJ1-2; a weak D match, TRBD1 (6 bases). The CDR3 runs to 12 residues. V was cut by 5 bases and J by 5 bases, with 9 bases left in between. The CDR3 reads CASSQGTYGYTF. CDR3 in DNA: TGTGCCAGCAGTCAGGGGACTTATGGCTACACCTTC.

The chain uses TRBV7-9 and TRBJ2-3; no clear D gene. This CDR3 comprises 13 residues. Trimming pared 2 bases from V and 5 bases from J, leaving 8 bases between. The germline gives CDR1 SEHNR, CDR2 FQNEAQ (reference sequence). CDR3 in amino acids: CASSLPDGDTQYF. In DNA form, the CDR3 reads TGTGCCAGCAGCTTACCCGATGGAGATACGCAGTATTTT. Together with reference TRBV7-9 and TRBJ2-3, the CDR3 gives the full variable domain: DTGVSQNPRHKITKRGQNVTFRCDPISEHNRLYWYRQTLGQGPEFLTYFQNEAQLEKSRLLSDRFSAERPKGSFSTLEIQRTEQGDSAMYLCASSLPDGDTQYFGPGTRLTVL.

J is TRBJ2-7 and V is TRBV21-1; TRBD2 is the table's D call and was not checked against the DNA. TRBV21-1 is tagged as a pseudogene. CDR3 size: 18 residues. CDR3 nucleotides: TGTGCCAGCAGCAAAGGCCCTGGGACTCGCCGACGCCTGGGGGAGCAGTACGTC. This encodes CASSKGPGTRRRLGEQYV.

This chain links TRBV14 with TRBJ2-1; the D gene is possibly TRBD1 (6 bases). The CDR3 consists of 14 residues. Germline V gene sequence: CDR1 SGHDN, CDR2 FVKESK. V was clipped by 5 bases and J by 4 bases, with 12 bases between them. The CDR3 DNA reads as TGTGCCAGCAGCTCCAGACAGGCTTACAATGAGCAGTTCTTC. Translation gives CASSSRQAYNEQFF.

The chain joins TRBV27 to TRBJ1-1; tentative D call: TRBD1 (5 bases). The V and J ends lost 3 bases and 1 base respectively, with 12 bases between them. Germline values: CDR1 MNHEY, CDR2 SMNVEV (reference sequence). There are 15 residues in the CDR3. The CDR3 nucleotides read TGTGCCAGCAGTTTCGCCCCGACAGCGAACACTGAAGCTTTCTTT. Protein sequence: CASSFAPTANTEAFF.

This sequence joins TRBV11-1 and TRBJ2-3; 8 bases are shared with TRBD2. Germline V gene data show CDR1 as SGHAT and CDR2 as FQDESV (reference sequence). This CDR3 is 15 amino acids long. With V trimmed by 5 bases and J by 6 bases, 10 bases remained unmatched. The CDR3 DNA reads as TGTGCCAGCAGCCCTCAGCGGGGGCCCCGGGATACGCAGTATTTT. Translation: CASSPQRGPRDTQYF.

The chain combines TRBV29-1 with TRBJ1-1; 7 bases are a match to TRBD1. Germline V gene lookup returns CDR1 SQVTM and CDR2 ANQGSEA. There are 12 residues in the CDR3. J gave up 10 bases and V 2 bases, and 7 bases lay outside the gene matches. The CDR3 is CSVETDRARAFF. The CDR3 nucleotides are TGCAGCGTTGAAACAGACAGGGCGAGAGCTTTCTTT.

This clone has only one observation. The chain uses TRBV18 and TRBJ2-1; 11 nucleotides match TRBD1. Germline CDR1 is KGHSH and CDR2 is LQKENI. After removal of 5 bases from V and 6 bases from J, the junction contained 6 bases not matched to a gene. This CDR3 contains 15 residues. Here the CDR3 reads CASSSGTGGTNEQFF. CDR3 nucleotide sequence: TGTGCCAGCTCATCCGGGACAGGGGGTACCAATGAGCAGTTCTTC.

The rearrangement joins TRBV5-1 to TRBJ2-2, with D perhaps matching TRBD2 (6 bases). V lost 1 base to trimming and J lost 6 bases, with 10 bases between them. The CDR3 length is 14 residues. The germline CDR1 and CDR2 sequences are SGHRS and YFSETQ. CDR3 sequence: CASSLNWGAGELFF. The CDR3 nucleotides read TGCGCCAGCAGCTTGAACTGGGGGGCCGGGGAGCTGTTTTTT.

This clone was counted a single time. V usage is TRBV5-1 and J usage is TRBJ1-6, with D tentatively TRBD1 (5 bases). The V and J ends lost 0 bases and 9 bases respectively, with 13 bases between them. The CDR3 consists of 15 residues. Germline V gene lookup returns CDR1 SGHRS and CDR2 YFSETQ. The CDR3 is CASSLDGAWGSPLHF. The CDR3, as DNA: TGCGCCAGCAGCTTGGATGGGGCGTGGGGTTCACCCCTCCACTTT.

This clone is a singleton in its sample. The chain couples TRBV6-2 or TRBV6-3 to TRBJ1-1, with TRBD1 as a possible D gene (5 bases). Per the germline V gene, CDR1 is MNHEY and CDR2 is SVGEGT. V shed 7 bases and J shed 4 bases, with 19 bases lying between them. The CDR3 contains 15 residues. CDR3 in DNA: TGTGCCAGCACCCCCTTTTCAGGGTGGAGCACTGAAGCTTTCTTT. It is translated as CASTPFSGWSTEAFF.

The chain combines TRBV4-2 with TRBJ1-2; possibly TRBD1 for D (5 bases). V lost 0 bases to trimming and J lost 4 bases, with 6 bases between them. CDR1 is LGHNA and CDR2 is YNFKEQ in the germline V gene. The CDR3 runs to 13 residues. CDR3 sequence reads: CASSQEGVYGYTF. For the CDR3, the DNA is TGTGCCAGCAGCCAAGAAGGGGTCTATGGCTACACCTTC.

The V gene is TRBV7-8, the J gene TRBJ2-5; tentative D call: TRBD1 (6 bases). V shed 6 bases and J shed 2 bases, with 10 bases lying between them. The CDR3 is made up of 13 amino acids. The germline CDR1 and CDR2 sequences are SGHVS and FQNEAQ. CDR3 DNA: TGTGCCAGCAGATATGACAGGCAAGAGACCCAGTACTTC. This sequence encodes CASRYDRQETQYF.

In this sample, this clone turned up once. This chain joins TRBV6-5 and TRBJ2-5; D is possibly TRBD1 or TRBD2 (5 bases each). V lost 7 bases to trimming and J lost 1 base, with 13 bases between them. There are 14 residues in the CDR3. Germline CDR1 is MNHEY and CDR2 is SVGAGI. This CDR3 is CASIWGNPQETQYF. The CDR3 nucleotides are TGTGCCAGCATTTGGGGGAACCCCCAAGAGACCCAGTACTTC.

J is TRBJ1-4 and V is TRBV9, with D perhaps TRBD1 (5 bases). The germline gives CDR1 SGDLS, CDR2 YYNGEE. V was clipped by 0 bases and J by 5 bases, with 14 bases between them. The CDR3 is 16 amino acids. The CDR3 region is CASSVGTGERNEKLFF. CDR3 DNA sequence: TGTGCCAGCAGCGTAGGTACAGGTGAACGGAATGAAAAACTGTTTTTT.

The chain couples TRBV9 to TRBJ1-6, with 10 bases matching TRBD1. With V trimmed by 4 bases and J by 2 bases, 9 bases remained unmatched. CDR1 is SGDLS and CDR2 is YYNGEE in the germline V gene. The CDR3 runs to 18 residues. The CDR3, as DNA: TGTGCCAGCAGCCCCGGGACAGGGGATGTGACCTATAATTCACCCCTCCACTTT. Its translation: CASSPGTGDVTYNSPLHF. Full variable domain (missing parts from reference TRBV9 and TRBJ1-6): DSGVTQTPKHLITATGQRVTLRCSPRSGDLSVYWYQQSLDQGLQFLIQYYNGEERAKGNILERFSAQQFPDLHSELNLSSLELGDSALYFCASSPGTGDVTYNSPLHFGNGTRLTVT.

The chain carries TRBV5-4 and TRBJ2-1, with 7 bases aligning to TRBD2. V lost 4 bases, J lost 8 bases, and 15 bases stayed unmatched. Germline CDR1 reads SGHNT; CDR2 reads YYREEE (reference sequence). CDR3 length: 16 amino acids. The CDR3 DNA follows: TGTGCCAGCAGCCCGGACGGCGGGAGACCCCCGGATGAGCAGTTCTTC. Protein product: CASSPDGGRPPDEQFF.

This chain joins TRBV2 and TRBJ1-5, with no clear D. Between the trimmed V and J ends, which lost 3 bases and 3 bases, there was a span of 12 bases. Germline CDR1 SNHLY, CDR2 FYNNEI. This CDR3 is built from 15 residues. CDR3: CASSEARQSNQPQHF. CDR3 DNA sequence: TGTGCCAGCAGTGAGGCGCGGCAATCCAATCAGCCCCAGCATTTT.

V is TRBV30 and J is TRBJ1-2; possibly TRBD1 for D (5 bases). This CDR3 is 15 amino acids long. Trimming took off 0 bases at V and 2 bases at J, with 13 bases between the two ends. Per germline, CDR1 GTSNPN and CDR2 SVGIG (reference sequence). The DNA of the CDR3 is TGTGCCTGGAGTGTCGGGGACCCCCGGAACTATGGCTACACCTTC. This gives the protein CAWSVGDPRNYGYTF.

V gene TRBV5-1 combines with J gene TRBJ2-3, with no clear D. The CDR3 spans 14 residues. Germline lookup yields CDR1 SGHRS and CDR2 YFSETQ. Trimming took off 7 bases at V and 2 bases at J, with 14 bases between the two ends. The CDR3 loop reads CASFPYSSTDTQYF. For the CDR3, the DNA is TGCGCCAGCTTCCCTTACTCTTCCACAGATACGCAGTATTTT.

The chain couples TRBV18 to TRBJ1-1; 9 positions agree with TRBD1. V shed 4 bases and J 1 base; nucleotides not matched to a gene: 10. The CDR3 consists of 17 residues. From germline, CDR1 is KGHSH and CDR2 LQKENI. CDR3 nucleotides: TGTGCCAGCTCACTCCCGGGACAGGGTCAGGGGAACACTGAAGCTTTCTTT. Protein product: CASSLPGQGQGNTEAFF.

This chain connects TRBV5-6 to TRBJ2-5, with 8 bases matching TRBD1. The CDR3 contains 13 residues. Germline lookup yields CDR1 SGHDT and CDR2 YYEEEE. With V trimmed by 3 bases and J by 5 bases, 3 bases remained unmatched. CDR3 sequence (DNA): TGTGCCAGCAGCTGGACAGGGCGGGAGACCCAGTACTTC. Translating gives CASSWTGRETQYF.

The rearrangement uses TRBV7-8 and TRBJ1-1; D is uncertain. Trimming removed 1 base from V and 1 base from J, with 7 bases in between. Germline lookup yields CDR1 SGHVS and CDR2 FQNEAQ. The CDR3 covers 14 residues. CDR3 DNA: TGTGCCAGCAGCTTAGGTCGGGCGAACACTGAAGCTTTCTTT. Amino acid sequence: CASSLGRANTEAFF. Based on the CDR3 plus reference TRBV7-8 and TRBJ1-1, the full variable domain is GAGVSQSPRYKVAKRGQDVALRCDPISGHVSLFWYQQALGQGPEFLTYFQNEAQLDKSGLPSDRFFAERPEGSVSTLKIQRTQQEDSAVYLCASSLGRANTEAFFGQGTRLTVV.

The chain carries TRBV12-3 or TRBV12-4 and TRBJ1-1; D unclear. The CDR3 covers 13 residues. V gave up 7 bases and J gave up 1 base, with 10 bases separating them. CDR3 nucleotides: TGTGCCAGCATCCCCAGCTCGAACACTGAAGCTTTCTTT. Translating it yields CASIPSSNTEAFF.

The chain employs TRBV29-1 and TRBJ2-7; D tentatively fits TRBD1 or TRBD2 (6 bases each). V gave up 4 bases and J gave up 0 bases, with 10 bases separating them. The germline CDR1 and CDR2 sequences are SQVTM and ANQGSEA. The CDR3 sequence is 13 residues long. CDR3 amino acids: CSVVGGPSYEQYF. CDR3 DNA: TGCAGCGTTGTAGGGGGGCCCTCCTACGAGCAGTACTTC.

This chain links TRBV19 with TRBJ1-5; D is ambiguous. Germline V gene lookup returns CDR1 LNHDA and CDR2 SQIVND (reference sequence). V lost 1 base, J lost 1 base, and 14 bases lay in between. The CDR3 has 17 amino acids. In DNA, the CDR3 is TGTGCCAGTAGTATAGCCCCTGACGGGCTGAGCAATCAGCCCCAGCATTTT. Translation: CASSIAPDGLSNQPQHF.